What follows are 3 T cell receptor beta chains derived from one specimen sequenced in a study of T cell responses to AZD1222 COVID-19 vaccine. TCRdb keeps only in-frame clones here, not all; method: immunoSEQ multiplex PCR. Here the sample spans about 83,000 clones, about 84% being singletons. The sample in question was peripheral blood, obtained on day 0 of AZD1222 vaccination. All receptors derive from an adult in good health.

The V and J genes are TRBV7-9 and TRBJ1-2; 7 bases agree with TRBD1. Trimming took 6 bases from V and 4 from J; bases not matched to a gene: 8. Germline V gene data show CDR1 as SEHNR and CDR2 as FQNEAQ (reference sequence). The CDR3 has 14 amino acids. The CDR3 DNA reads as TGTGCCAGCAGTTTACCCGGGACAGCCTATGGCTACACCTTC. Translating it yields CASSLPGTAYGYTF.

The table lists this clone with a count of one. V usage is TRBV18 and J usage is TRBJ1-5; D is unresolved. This CDR3 is built from 13 residues. V lost 3 bases, J lost 4 bases, and 7 bases lay in between. CDR1 KGHSH and CDR2 LQKENI come from the germline V gene. CDR3 DNA sequence: TGTGCCAGCTCACCGCCGGGAAATCAGCCCCAGCATTTT. This codes for CASSPPGNQPQHF.

V gene TRBV10-3 combines with J gene TRBJ2-1; D is perhaps TRBD2 (6 bases). Trimming shortened V by 11 bases and J by 0 bases, and 11 bases separated the two germline ends. CDR1 ENHRY and CDR2 SYGVKD come from the germline V gene. This CDR3 contains 13 residues. CDR3 sequence (DNA): TGTGCCGCGGGGACGGCCTCCTACAATGAGCAGTTCTTC. Its protein is CAAGTASYNEQFF.